This T cell receptor beta chain was identified in a study of graft-versus-host responses after intestinal transplantation. Study-wide context: In this cohort, recipients had multivisceral, liver-intestinal, or isolated intestinal transplants. Anti-thymocyte globulin induction preceded three to four years of tacrolimus and steroid maintenance in all recipients. Overall study results and limits: The study associated peak circulating GvH clone levels with early post-transplant HvG declines.

Germline V gene data show CDR1 as SEHNR and CDR2 as FQNEAQ (reference sequence). The junction had 11 bases not matched to a gene; V was cut back by 1 base and J by 4 bases. There are 18 residues in the CDR3. Points on this clone: The antigen remains unidentified.

Assay: immunoSEQ multiplex PCR; the TCRdb copy retains only in-frame clones and omits some. Of about 82,000 clones in the sample, 91% were seen once. V and J are TRBV7-9 and TRBJ1-1, with 11 bases fitting TRBD1. Sequenced material: unstimulated CD4+ T cells sorted from spleen or lymph node cells, taken before intestinal transplant. The receptor was isolated from a human donor who received an intestinal transplant. The CDR3 DNA is TGTGCCAGCAGCTTAGGGTCCAATCGGACAGGGGGCCGCACTGAAGCTTTCTTT. This codes for CASSLGSNRTGGRTEAFF.